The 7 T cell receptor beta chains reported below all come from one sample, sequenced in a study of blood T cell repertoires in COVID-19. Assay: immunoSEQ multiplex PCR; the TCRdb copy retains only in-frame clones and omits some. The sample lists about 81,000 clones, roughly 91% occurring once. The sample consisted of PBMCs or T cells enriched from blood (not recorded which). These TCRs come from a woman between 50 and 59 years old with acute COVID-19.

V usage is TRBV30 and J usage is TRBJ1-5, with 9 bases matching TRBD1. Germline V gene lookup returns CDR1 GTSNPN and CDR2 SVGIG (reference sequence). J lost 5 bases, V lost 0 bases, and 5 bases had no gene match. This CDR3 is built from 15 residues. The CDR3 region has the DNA TGTGCCTGGAGTGTACTGGGGACAGGGCATCAGCCCCAGCATTTT. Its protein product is CAWSVLGTGHQPQHF.

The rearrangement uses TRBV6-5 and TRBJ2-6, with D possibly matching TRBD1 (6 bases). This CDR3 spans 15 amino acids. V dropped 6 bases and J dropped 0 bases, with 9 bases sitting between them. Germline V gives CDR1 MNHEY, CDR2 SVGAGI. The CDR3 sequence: CASRKDSSGANVLTF. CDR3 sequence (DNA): TGTGCCAGCAGAAAGGACAGCTCTGGGGCCAACGTCCTGACTTTC.

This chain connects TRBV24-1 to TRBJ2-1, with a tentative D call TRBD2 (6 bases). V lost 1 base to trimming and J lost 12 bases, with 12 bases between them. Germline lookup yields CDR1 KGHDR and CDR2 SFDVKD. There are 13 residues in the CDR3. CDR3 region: CATSDFPGVVQFF. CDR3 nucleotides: TGTGCCACCAGTGATTTCCCGGGGGTTGTGCAGTTCTTC.

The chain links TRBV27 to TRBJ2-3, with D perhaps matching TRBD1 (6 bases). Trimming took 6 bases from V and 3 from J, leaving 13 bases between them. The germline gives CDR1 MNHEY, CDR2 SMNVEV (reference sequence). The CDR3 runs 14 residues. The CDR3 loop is CASRRGLRTDTQYF. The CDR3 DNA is TGTGCCAGCAGGAGGGGGTTACGAACAGATACGCAGTATTTT.

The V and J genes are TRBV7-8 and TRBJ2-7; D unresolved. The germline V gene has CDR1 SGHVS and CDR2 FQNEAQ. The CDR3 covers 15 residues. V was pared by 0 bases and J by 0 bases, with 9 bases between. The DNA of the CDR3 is TGTGCCAGCAGCTTAGCAGGCGGCAGCTCCTACGAGCAGTACTTC. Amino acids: CASSLAGGSSYEQYF.

The CDR3 region has the DNA TGTGCCAGCAGTTACTCTCCTCAAAGGCGCACCAGGATTCCCGAGCAGTACTTC. Translated: CASSYSPQRRTRIPEQYF. This rearrangement joins TRBV6-2 or TRBV6-3 to TRBJ2-7; no clear D gene. V shed 0 bases and J shed 6 bases, with 24 bases lying between them. The CDR3 length is 18 residues. From germline, CDR1 is MNHEY and CDR2 SVGEGT.

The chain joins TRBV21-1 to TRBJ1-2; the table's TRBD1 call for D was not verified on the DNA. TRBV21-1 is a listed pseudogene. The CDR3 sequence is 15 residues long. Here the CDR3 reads CASATEQGQAYGYTF. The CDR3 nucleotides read TGTGCCAGCGCCACCGAACAGGGACAGGCCTATGGCTACACCTTC.